This passage covers 31 T cell receptor beta chains from one sample sequenced in a study of cytomegalovirus exposure and HLA in healthy donors. The PCR was carried out with 60 Vbeta primers and 13 Jbeta primers. Generated by immunoSEQ multiplex PCR, the TCRdb table keeps only in-frame clones and is missing some. The data contain under 90,000 clones, around three quarters of them singletons. Input material: PBMCs. These receptor sequences come from a woman aged 50 to 65 in good health and CMV-seropositive.

Only a few counts were recorded for this clone. The chain joins TRBV19 to TRBJ1-5, with D possibly matching TRBD1 (6 bases). The CDR3 is 14 amino acids. Per the germline V gene, CDR1 is LNHDA and CDR2 is SQIVND (reference sequence). V shed 6 bases and J shed 6 bases, with 15 bases lying between them. The CDR3 loop is CASSRTDWSQPQHF. DNA of the CDR3: TGTGCCAGTAGCAGGACAGACTGGAGTCAGCCCCAGCATTTT.

The chain joins TRBV4-1 to TRBJ2-2, with D possibly TRBD1 on 5 matching bases. The CDR3 loop spans 18 amino acids. Between the trimmed V and J ends, which lost 3 bases and 0 bases, there was a span of 17 bases. Germline CDR1 reads MGHRA; CDR2 reads YSYEKL. CDR3 DNA sequence: TGCGCCAGCAGCCATCCGCCCCCTCAGGGCTCGAACACCGGGGAGCTGTTTTTT. It encodes CASSHPPPQGSNTGELFF.

This clone was seen a single time. The genes are TRBV13 and TRBJ2-7; no reliable D call. The CDR3 is 11 residues long. Germline V CDR1 and CDR2: PRHDT, FYEKMQ (reference sequence). The V end was cut by 4 bases, the J end by 6 bases, with 7 bases between. For the CDR3, the DNA is TGTGCCAGCAGCTCCCCGCGCGAGCAGTACTTC. Encoded protein: CASSSPREQYF.

The CDR3: CANRDRGNYGYTF. Here the CDR3 DNA reads TGTGCCAACCGGGACAGGGGGAACTATGGCTACACCTTC. The rearrangement joins TRBV28 to TRBJ1-2, with 11 bases that match TRBD1. Per germline, CDR1 MDHEN and CDR2 SYDVKM. The CDR3 is 13 residues long. The ends lost 10 bases at V and 2 bases at J; junction bases unmatched: 3.

CDR3 loop: CATSLIGGSSYNEQFF. The CDR3 DNA reads TGTGCCACCTCTCTAATTGGGGGGAGTTCCTACAATGAGCAGTTCTTC. This rearrangement joins TRBV28 to TRBJ2-1, with D maybe TRBD2 (6 bases). Germline loops: CDR1 MDHEN, CDR2 SYDVKM. This CDR3 is built from 16 residues. Trimming stripped 10 bases from V and 1 base from J, with 20 bases between.

This chain connects TRBV27 to TRBJ1-2, with 8 bases fitting TRBD1. The CDR3 has 15 amino acids. Germline CDR1 MNHEY, CDR2 SMNVEV (reference sequence). V shed 2 bases, J shed 5 bases, and the junction held 7 bases outside the gene matches. The CDR3 sequence is CASSLRQGLGYGYTF. Here the CDR3 DNA reads TGTGCCAGCAGTTTACGACAGGGGCTGGGATATGGCTACACCTTC.

This clone was recorded once. V and J are TRBV5-4 and TRBJ2-7, with TRBD1 identical over 8 bases. Germline CDR1 reads SGHNT; CDR2 reads YYREEE (reference sequence). The CDR3 loop spans 15 amino acids. V lost 3 bases to trimming and J lost 6 bases; unmatched junction nucleotides: 11. For the CDR3, the DNA is TGTGCCAGCAGCTCGCCCCAGCAGGGGGCCTTCGAGCAGTACTTC. This codes for CASSSPQQGAFEQYF.

The genes are TRBV9 and TRBJ1-2; D unclear. This CDR3 comprises 16 residues. The V and J ends lost 0 bases and 4 bases respectively, with 16 bases between them. The V gene's germline CDR1 is SGDLS and CDR2 YYNGEE. The CDR3 sequence is CASSVALRGVGYGYTF. CDR3 bases: TGTGCCAGCAGCGTAGCTCTGCGGGGAGTTGGCTATGGCTACACCTTC.

This clone was observed a handful of times. The chain recombines TRBV20-1 with TRBJ1-2; D ambiguous. V was pared by 1 base and J by 6 bases, with 6 bases between. The germline CDR1 and CDR2 sequences are DFQATT and SNEGSKA (reference sequence). The CDR3 extends over 11 amino acids. The chain's CDR3 is CSARGENGYTF. CDR3 DNA sequence: TGCAGTGCTAGAGGAGAAAATGGCTACACCTTC.

V gene TRBV28 combines with J gene TRBJ1-2; D might be TRBD1 (5 bases). With 5 bases removed from V and 3 bases from J, the gap between germline ends came to 13 bases. The CDR3 has 14 amino acids. Germline V gene data show CDR1 as MDHEN and CDR2 as SYDVKM. CDR3 DNA sequence: TGTGCCAGCAGTCAAGGCGGGGCCCACTATGGCTACACCTTC. It codes for CASSQGGAHYGYTF.

The chain has TRBV19 and TRBJ1-3, with 7 bases matching TRBD1. The CDR3 contains 16 residues. V lost 5 bases to trimming and J lost 0 bases; unmatched junction nucleotides: 7. Germline CDR1 reads LNHDA; CDR2 reads SQIVND (reference sequence). The CDR3 reads CASSGRGKSSGNTIYF. The CDR3 DNA reads TGTGCCAGTAGTGGCAGGGGGAAGAGCTCTGGAAACACCATATATTTT.

In this sample, this clone turned up a few times. The chain links TRBV15 to TRBJ2-1, with 9 bases fitting TRBD2. The germline gives CDR1 LNHNV, CDR2 YYDKDF (reference sequence). Losses at the gene ends were 5 bases for V and 9 bases for J; bases not matched to a gene: 14. The CDR3 is 16 residues long. In nucleotides, the CDR3 is TGTGCCACCAGCCACTCTCGACTAGCGGCTGACGGTGAGCAGTTCTTC. Amino acids: CATSHSRLAADGEQFF.

This clone was seen only a few times. This chain links TRBV27 with TRBJ1-4; D is ambiguous. CDR1 MNHEY and CDR2 SMNVEV come from the germline V gene (reference sequence). CDR3 length: 12 amino acids. V dropped 3 bases and J dropped 7 bases, with 6 bases sitting between them. The CDR3 DNA reads as TGTGCCAGCAGTTTTGCCGGTGAAAAACTGTTTTTT. The encoded protein is CASSFAGEKLFF.

This chain links TRBV7-2 with TRBJ2-7; 13 bases line up with TRBD2. CDR3 length: 18 residues. The junction had 10 bases not matched to a gene; V was cut back by 2 bases and J by 3 bases. Germline V lookup: CDR1 SGHTA, CDR2 FQGNSA. CDR3 protein: CASSLFGLAGDIVYEQYF. The CDR3 DNA is TGTGCCAGCAGCTTATTTGGACTAGCGGGGGATATCGTCTACGAGCAGTACTTC.

CDR3 loop: CAWNSGTVSYEQYF. The DNA for the CDR3 is TGTGCCTGGAACTCCGGGACAGTCTCCTACGAGCAGTACTTC. V usage is TRBV30 and J usage is TRBJ2-7, with 7 nucleotides matching TRBD1. Trimming at V came to 4 bases and at J to 0 bases, leaving 6 bases not matched to a gene. This CDR3 has 14 amino acids. CDR1 GTSNPN and CDR2 SVGIG come from the germline V gene (reference sequence).

This clone appeared once. The rearrangement links TRBV6-1 to TRBJ1-4; D call uncertain. CDR1 and CDR2 from the germline V gene are MNHNS and SASEGT. Deletions cut 2 bases from V and 7 bases from J, with 11 bases between. This CDR3 has 14 amino acids. CDR3 DNA: TGTGCCAGCAGTGAACAGCTTGAGGGTGAAAAACTGTTTTTT. It specifies CASSEQLEGEKLFF.

This chain joins TRBV10-1 and TRBJ2-5; no reliable D call. This CDR3 is 14 amino acids long. Germline assignment: CDR1 WNHNN and CDR2 SYGVQD (reference sequence). Trimming left V 0 bases short and J 4 bases short, with 9 bases between. This CDR3 is CASSESNLRETQYF. The CDR3 nucleotides read TGCGCCAGCAGTGAGTCAAACCTTAGAGAGACCCAGTACTTC.

This chain connects TRBV15 to TRBJ2-7, with a tentative D call TRBD1 (5 bases). CDR1 LNHNV and CDR2 YYDKDF come from the germline V gene (reference sequence). There are 13 residues in the CDR3. Trimming cost V 0 bases and J 6 bases, with 9 bases left between them. The CDR3: CATSRDMQGEQYF. CDR3 DNA sequence: TGTGCCACCAGCAGAGATATGCAGGGCGAGCAGTACTTC.

The chain uses TRBV27 and TRBJ2-3; possible D gene TRBD2, 6 bases. The germline gives CDR1 MNHEY, CDR2 SMNVEV (reference sequence). Trimming pared 7 bases from V and 2 bases from J, leaving 13 bases between. The CDR3 spans 14 residues. CDR3 protein: CASTTGGDTDTQYF. The CDR3 nucleotides are TGTGCCAGCACAACAGGCGGGGACACAGATACGCAGTATTTT.

The table lists this clone with a count of one. J is TRBJ2-1 and V is TRBV6-5, with 7 bases matching TRBD2. This CDR3 is 11 amino acids long. CDR1 and CDR2 (germline): MNHEY, SVGAGI. V lost 10 bases to trimming and J lost 7 bases; unmatched junction nucleotides: 4. CDR3 nucleotides: TGTGCCACCTGGGAGGGGAATGAGCAGTTCTTC. Protein sequence: CATWEGNEQFF.

The V and J genes are TRBV27 and TRBJ2-3; 7 bases line up with TRBD1. The CDR3 consists of 14 residues. Germline lookup yields CDR1 MNHEY and CDR2 SMNVEV (reference sequence). After removal of 5 bases from V and 4 bases from J, the junction contained 6 bases not matched to a gene. The CDR3 is CASSRWDSPDTQYF. CDR3 nucleotides: TGTGCCAGCAGTAGGTGGGACAGCCCAGATACGCAGTATTTT.

This clone was observed a handful of times. The chain combines TRBV19 with TRBJ1-1; maybe TRBD1 (5 bases). Germline CDR1 LNHDA, CDR2 SQIVND (reference sequence). The CDR3 runs 14 residues. V gave up 6 bases and J gave up 6 bases, with 17 bases separating them. The CDR3 DNA follows: TGTGCCAGTAGCCCAAGGACGGGGGGGGCTGAAGCTTTCTTT. It is translated as CASSPRTGGAEAFF.

CDR3 nucleotides: TGCGCCAGCAGCTTGGGGGGAGCTAATGAAAAACTGTTTTTT. Translated: CASSLGGANEKLFF. V is TRBV5-1 and J is TRBJ1-4, with D hard to call. CDR1 and CDR2 (germline): SGHRS, YFSETQ. The germline V and J ends were trimmed by 0 bases and 3 bases, with 6 bases remaining between them. CDR3 size: 14 residues.

This clone was seen only once. This chain uses TRBV19 with TRBJ1-1; 7 bases line up with TRBD1. Looked up from germline, CDR1 is LNHDA and CDR2 is SQIVND (reference sequence). V shed 5 bases, J shed 0 bases, and the junction held 15 bases outside the gene matches. The CDR3 covers 18 residues. CDR3 sequence (DNA): TGTGCCAGTAGTCCCTCTCGGACAGGTCGGAGGCTGAACACTGAAGCTTTCTTT. It codes for CASSPSRTGRRLNTEAFF.

This clone showed up just once. The J gene is TRBJ2-7, the V gene TRBV6-1; no reliable D call. V lost 4 bases and J 1 base, leaving 8 bases between the germline ends. CDR3 length equals 13 residues. Germline CDR1 MNHNS, CDR2 SASEGT. The CDR3 reads CASSVGGSYEQYF. DNA of the CDR3: TGTGCCAGCAGTGTCGGCGGATCCTACGAGCAGTACTTC.

This clone was seen only a few times. The sample has other DNA sequences that encode this CDR3 too. The V gene is TRBV9, the J gene TRBJ1-3; perhaps TRBD1 as D (5 bases). Germline V gene data show CDR1 as SGDLS and CDR2 as YYNGEE. The CDR3 sequence is 15 residues long. The V and J ends lost 2 bases and 1 base respectively, with 10 bases between them. Here the CDR3 DNA reads TGTGCCAGCAGCGTCAGTGGGGCGTCTGGAAACACCATATATTTT. Protein sequence: CASSVSGASGNTIYF.

The chain joins TRBV5-1 to TRBJ2-1, with 8 bases that match TRBD2. Germline V gene lookup returns CDR1 SGHRS and CDR2 YFSETQ. V lost 7 bases and J lost 1; bases outside the gene matches: 4. The CDR3 length is 14 residues. The DNA of the CDR3 is TGCGCCAGCGCCACTAGCGGTTCCTACAATGAGCAGTTCTTC. Its translation is CASATSGSYNEQFF.

This clone was detected only once. This rearrangement joins TRBV19 to TRBJ1-3; TRBD1 matches at 8 bases. Germline CDR1 reads LNHDA; CDR2 reads SQIVND (reference sequence). This CDR3 has 15 amino acids. V lost 8 bases to trimming and J lost 0 bases; unmatched junction nucleotides: 6. The CDR3 protein is CASGDRPLSGNTIYF. The CDR3 nucleotides are TGTGCCAGTGGGGACAGGCCCCTCTCTGGAAACACCATATATTTT.

The chain combines TRBV19 with TRBJ2-7; D might be TRBD1 (6 bases). Germline V lookup: CDR1 LNHDA, CDR2 SQIVND (reference sequence). The CDR3 extends over 12 amino acids. V dropped 5 bases and J dropped 3 bases, with 8 bases sitting between them. This CDR3 is CASSVTGYEQYF. The CDR3 DNA follows: TGTGCCAGTAGTGTGACAGGCTACGAGCAGTACTTC. Variable domain in full (rest from reference TRBV19 and TRBJ2-7): DGGITQSPKYLFRKEGQNVTLSCEQNLNHDAMYWYRQDPGQGLRLIYYSQIVNDFQKGDIAEGYSVSREKKESFPLTVTSAQKNPTAFYLCASSVTGYEQYFGPGTRLTVT.

This clone appeared a few times. This rearrangement joins TRBV30 to TRBJ2-6; D is perhaps TRBD2 (5 bases). Trimming stripped 3 bases from V and 0 bases from J, with 9 bases between. In germline, CDR1 is GTSNPN, CDR2 SVGIG (reference sequence). This CDR3 has 15 amino acids. As DNA, the CDR3 is TGTGCCTGGAGGGGGAGCCACTCTGGGGCCAACGTCCTGACTTTC. Translated: CAWRGSHSGANVLTF.

This clone is a singleton in its sample. This chain joins TRBV6-1 and TRBJ2-2; TRBD1 agrees at 8 bases. V was clipped by 3 bases and J by 3 bases; unmatched bases: 12. CDR1 is MNHNS, CDR2 SASEGT, per germline. The CDR3 runs 18 residues. The CDR3 DNA is TGTGCCAGCAGTGAGAACGGAGGGACAGGCCTTTACACCGGGGAGCTGTTTTTT. This codes for CASSENGGTGLYTGELFF.